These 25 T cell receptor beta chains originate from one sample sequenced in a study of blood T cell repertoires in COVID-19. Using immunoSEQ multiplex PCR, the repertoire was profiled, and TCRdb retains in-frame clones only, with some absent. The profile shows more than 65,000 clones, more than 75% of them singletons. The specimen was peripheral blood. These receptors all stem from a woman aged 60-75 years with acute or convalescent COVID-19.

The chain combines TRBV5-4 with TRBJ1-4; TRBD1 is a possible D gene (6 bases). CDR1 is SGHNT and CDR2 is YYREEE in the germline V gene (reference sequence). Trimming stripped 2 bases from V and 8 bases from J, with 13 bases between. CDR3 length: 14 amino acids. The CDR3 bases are TGTGCCAGCAGCTTTACAGGGTTGGGAGAAAAACTGTTTTTT. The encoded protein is CASSFTGLGEKLFF. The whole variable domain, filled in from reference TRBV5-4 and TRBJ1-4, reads ETGVTQSPTHLIKTRGQQVTLRCSSQSGHNTVSWYQQALGQGPQFIFQYYREEENGRGNFPPRFSGLQFPNYSSELNVNALELDDSALYLCASSFTGLGEKLFFGSGTQLSVL.

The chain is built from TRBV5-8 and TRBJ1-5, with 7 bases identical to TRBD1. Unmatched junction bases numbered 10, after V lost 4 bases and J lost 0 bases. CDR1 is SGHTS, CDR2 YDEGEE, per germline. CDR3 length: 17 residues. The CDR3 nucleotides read TGTGCCAGCAGCCCCACGCCGACAGGGTATAGCAATCAGCCCCAGCATTTT. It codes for CASSPTPTGYSNQPQHF.

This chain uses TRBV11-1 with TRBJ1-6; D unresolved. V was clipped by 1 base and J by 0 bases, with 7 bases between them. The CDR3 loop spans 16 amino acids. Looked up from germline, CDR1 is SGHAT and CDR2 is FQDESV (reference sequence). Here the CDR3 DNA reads TGTGCCAGCAGCTTAGGGAGAAGCTCCTATAATTCACCCCTCCACTTT. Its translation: CASSLGRSSYNSPLHF.

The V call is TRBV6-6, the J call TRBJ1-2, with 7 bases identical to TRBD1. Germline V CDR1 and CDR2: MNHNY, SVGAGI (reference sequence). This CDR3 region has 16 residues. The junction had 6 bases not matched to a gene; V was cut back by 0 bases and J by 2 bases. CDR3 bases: TGTGCCAGCAGTTACTCAGGCAACAGGGGAAACTATGGCTACACCTTC. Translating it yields CASSYSGNRGNYGYTF.

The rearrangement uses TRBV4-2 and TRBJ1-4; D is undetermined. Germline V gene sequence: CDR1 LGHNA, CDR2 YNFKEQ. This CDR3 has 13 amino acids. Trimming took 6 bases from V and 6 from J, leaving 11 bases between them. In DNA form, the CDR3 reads TGTGCCAGCAGTCCGGTGGTAGATGAAAAACTGTTTTTT. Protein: CASSPVVDEKLFF.

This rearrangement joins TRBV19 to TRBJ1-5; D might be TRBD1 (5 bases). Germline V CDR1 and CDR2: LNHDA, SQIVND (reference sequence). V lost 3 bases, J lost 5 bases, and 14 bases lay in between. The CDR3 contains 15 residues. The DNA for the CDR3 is TGTGCCAGTAGTATGCTGGACACCGGGCATCAGCCCCAGCATTTT. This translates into CASSMLDTGHQPQHF.

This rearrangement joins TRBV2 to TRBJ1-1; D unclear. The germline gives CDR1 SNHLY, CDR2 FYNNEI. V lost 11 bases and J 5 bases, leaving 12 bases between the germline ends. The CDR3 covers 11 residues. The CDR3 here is CASQRETEAFF. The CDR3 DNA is TGTGCCTCCCAACGGGAGACTGAAGCTTTCTTT. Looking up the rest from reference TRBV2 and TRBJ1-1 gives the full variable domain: EPEVTQTPSHQVTQMGQEVILRCVPISNHLYFYWYRQILGQKVEFLVSFYNNEISEKSEIFDDQFSVERPDGSNFTLKIRSTKLEDSAMYFCASQRETEAFFGQGTRLTVV.

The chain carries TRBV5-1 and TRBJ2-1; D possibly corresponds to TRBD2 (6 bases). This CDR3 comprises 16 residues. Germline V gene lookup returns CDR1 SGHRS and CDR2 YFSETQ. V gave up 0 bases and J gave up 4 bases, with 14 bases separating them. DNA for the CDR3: TGCGCCAGCAGCTTGGCGGAGACTAGTAATTACAATGAGCAGTTCTTC. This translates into CASSLAETSNYNEQFF.

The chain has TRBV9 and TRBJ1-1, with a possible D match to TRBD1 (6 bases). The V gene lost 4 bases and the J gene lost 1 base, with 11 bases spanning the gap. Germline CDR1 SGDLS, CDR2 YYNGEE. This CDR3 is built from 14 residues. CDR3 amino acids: CASSSRTANTEAFF. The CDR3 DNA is TGTGCCAGCAGCTCCAGGACAGCGAACACTGAAGCTTTCTTT. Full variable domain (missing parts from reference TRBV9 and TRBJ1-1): DSGVTQTPKHLITATGQRVTLRCSPRSGDLSVYWYQQSLDQGLQFLIQYYNGEERAKGNILERFSAQQFPDLHSELNLSSLELGDSALYFCASSSRTANTEAFFGQGTRLTVV.

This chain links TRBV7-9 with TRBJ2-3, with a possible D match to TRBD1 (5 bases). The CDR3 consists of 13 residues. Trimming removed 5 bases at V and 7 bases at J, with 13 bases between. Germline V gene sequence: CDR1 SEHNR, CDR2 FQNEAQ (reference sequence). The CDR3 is CASSHDSNYTQYF. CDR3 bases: TGTGCCAGCAGCCATGACAGCAATTATACGCAGTATTTT. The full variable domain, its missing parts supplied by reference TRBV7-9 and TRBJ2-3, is DTGVSQNPRHKITKRGQNVTFRCDPISEHNRLYWYRQTLGQGPEFLTYFQNEAQLEKSRLLSDRFSAERPKGSFSTLEIQRTEQGDSAMYLCASSHDSNYTQYFGPGTRLTVL.

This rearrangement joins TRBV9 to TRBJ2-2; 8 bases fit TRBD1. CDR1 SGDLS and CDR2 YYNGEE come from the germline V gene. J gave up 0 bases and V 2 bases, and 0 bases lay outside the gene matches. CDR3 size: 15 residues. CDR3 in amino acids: CASSVTGANTGELFF. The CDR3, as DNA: TGTGCCAGCAGCGTGACAGGGGCGAACACCGGGGAGCTGTTTTTT.

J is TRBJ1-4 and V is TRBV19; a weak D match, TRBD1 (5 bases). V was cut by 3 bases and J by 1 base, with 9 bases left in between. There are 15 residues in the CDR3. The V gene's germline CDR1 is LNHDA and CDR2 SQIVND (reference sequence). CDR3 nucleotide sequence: TGTGCCAGTAGTATCGGGGGGGTAACTAATGAAAAACTGTTTTTT. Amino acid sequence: CASSIGGVTNEKLFF. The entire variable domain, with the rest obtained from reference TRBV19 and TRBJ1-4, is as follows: DGGITQSPKYLFRKEGQNVTLSCEQNLNHDAMYWYRQDPGQGLRLIYYSQIVNDFQKGDIAEGYSVSREKKESFPLTVTSAQKNPTAFYLCASSIGGVTNEKLFFGSGTQLSVL.

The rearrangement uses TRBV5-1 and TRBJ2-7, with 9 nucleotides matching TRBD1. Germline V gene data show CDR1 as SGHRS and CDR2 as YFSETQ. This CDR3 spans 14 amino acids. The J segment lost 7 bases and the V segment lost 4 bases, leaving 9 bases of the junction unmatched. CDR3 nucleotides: TGCGCCAGCAGCACACGGGACAGGGTCTGGGAGCAGTACTTC. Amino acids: CASSTRDRVWEQYF.

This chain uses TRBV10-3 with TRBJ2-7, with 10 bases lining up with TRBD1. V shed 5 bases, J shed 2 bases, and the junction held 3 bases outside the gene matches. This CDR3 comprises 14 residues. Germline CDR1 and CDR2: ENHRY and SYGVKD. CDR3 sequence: CAISPGTGAYEQYF. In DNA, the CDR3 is TGTGCCATCAGTCCCGGGACAGGGGCCTACGAGCAGTACTTC.

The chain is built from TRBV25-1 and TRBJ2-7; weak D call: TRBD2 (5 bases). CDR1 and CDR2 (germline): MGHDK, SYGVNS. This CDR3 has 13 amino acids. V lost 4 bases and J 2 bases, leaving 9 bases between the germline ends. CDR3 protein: CASSATGTYEQYF. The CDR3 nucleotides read TGTGCCAGCAGTGCCACCGGGACCTACGAGCAGTACTTC.

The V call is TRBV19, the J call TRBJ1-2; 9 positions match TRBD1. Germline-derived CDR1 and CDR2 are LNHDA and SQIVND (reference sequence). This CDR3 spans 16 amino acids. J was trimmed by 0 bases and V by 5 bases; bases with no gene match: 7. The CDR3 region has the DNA TGTGCCAGTAGTCCCACGACAGGGGGAGCTAACTATGGCTACACCTTC. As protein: CASSPTTGGANYGYTF.

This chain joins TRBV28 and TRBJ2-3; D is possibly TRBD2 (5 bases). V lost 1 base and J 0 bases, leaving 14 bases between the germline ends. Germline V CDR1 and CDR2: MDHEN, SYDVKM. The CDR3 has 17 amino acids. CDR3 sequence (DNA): TGTGCCAGCAGTTTATTCGCCGAAGCGGAGAGCACAGATACGCAGTATTTT. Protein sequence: CASSLFAEAESTDTQYF.

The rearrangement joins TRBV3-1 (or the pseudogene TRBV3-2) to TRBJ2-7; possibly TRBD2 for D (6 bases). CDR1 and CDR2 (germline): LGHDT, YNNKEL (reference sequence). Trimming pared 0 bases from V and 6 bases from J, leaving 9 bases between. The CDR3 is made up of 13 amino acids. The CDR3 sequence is CASSQDWGVEQYF. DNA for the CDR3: TGTGCCAGCAGCCAAGATTGGGGGGTCGAGCAGTACTTC.

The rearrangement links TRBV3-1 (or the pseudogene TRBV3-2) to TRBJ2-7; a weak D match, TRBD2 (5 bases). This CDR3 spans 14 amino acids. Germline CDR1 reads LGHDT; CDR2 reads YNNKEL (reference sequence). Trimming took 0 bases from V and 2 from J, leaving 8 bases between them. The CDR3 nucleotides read TGTGCCAGCAGCCAAGATTCCGGGGCCTACGAGCAGTACTTC. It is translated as CASSQDSGAYEQYF.

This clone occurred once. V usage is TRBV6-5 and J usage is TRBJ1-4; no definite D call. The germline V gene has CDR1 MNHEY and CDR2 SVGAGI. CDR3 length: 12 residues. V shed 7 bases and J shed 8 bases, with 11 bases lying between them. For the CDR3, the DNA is TGTGCCAGCACTGCCATACGGGAAAAACTGTTTTTT. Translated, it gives CASTAIREKLFF.

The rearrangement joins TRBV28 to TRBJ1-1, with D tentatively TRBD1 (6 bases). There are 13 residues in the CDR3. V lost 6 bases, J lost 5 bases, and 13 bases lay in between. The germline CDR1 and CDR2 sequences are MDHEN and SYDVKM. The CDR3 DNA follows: TGTGCCAGCAGAGAACAGGGCAGAACTGAAGCTTTCTTT. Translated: CASREQGRTEAFF.

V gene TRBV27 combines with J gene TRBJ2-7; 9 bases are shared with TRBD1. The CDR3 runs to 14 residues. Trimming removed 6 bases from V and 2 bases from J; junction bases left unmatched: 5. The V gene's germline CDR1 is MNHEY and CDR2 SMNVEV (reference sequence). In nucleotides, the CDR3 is TGTGCCAGCAGGACGACAGGGGGGACCTACGAGCAGTACTTC. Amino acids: CASRTTGGTYEQYF.

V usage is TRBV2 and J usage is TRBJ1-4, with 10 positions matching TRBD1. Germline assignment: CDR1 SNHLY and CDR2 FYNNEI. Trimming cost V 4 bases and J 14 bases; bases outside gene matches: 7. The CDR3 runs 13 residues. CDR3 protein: CASSVQADRGLFF. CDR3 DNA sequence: TGTGCCAGCAGTGTTCAGGCGGACAGGGGGCTGTTTTTT.

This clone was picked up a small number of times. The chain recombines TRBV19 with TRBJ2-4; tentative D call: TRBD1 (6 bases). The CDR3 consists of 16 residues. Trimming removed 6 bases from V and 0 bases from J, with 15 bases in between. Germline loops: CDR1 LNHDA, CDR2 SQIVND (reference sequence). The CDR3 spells CASSQRGILAKNIQYF. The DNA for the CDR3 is TGTGCCAGTAGCCAGAGGGGGATACTAGCCAAAAACATTCAGTACTTC.

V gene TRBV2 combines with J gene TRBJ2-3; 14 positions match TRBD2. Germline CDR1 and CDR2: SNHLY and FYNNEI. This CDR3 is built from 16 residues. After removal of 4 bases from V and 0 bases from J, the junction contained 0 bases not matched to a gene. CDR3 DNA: TGTGCCAGCAGTGGACTAGCGGGGGGGAGCACAGATACGCAGTATTTT. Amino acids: CASSGLAGGSTDTQYF. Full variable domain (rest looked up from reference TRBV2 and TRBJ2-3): EPEVTQTPSHQVTQMGQEVILRCVPISNHLYFYWYRQILGQKVEFLVSFYNNEISEKSEIFDDQFSVERPDGSNFTLKIRSTKLEDSAMYFCASSGLAGGSTDTQYFGPGTRLTVL.